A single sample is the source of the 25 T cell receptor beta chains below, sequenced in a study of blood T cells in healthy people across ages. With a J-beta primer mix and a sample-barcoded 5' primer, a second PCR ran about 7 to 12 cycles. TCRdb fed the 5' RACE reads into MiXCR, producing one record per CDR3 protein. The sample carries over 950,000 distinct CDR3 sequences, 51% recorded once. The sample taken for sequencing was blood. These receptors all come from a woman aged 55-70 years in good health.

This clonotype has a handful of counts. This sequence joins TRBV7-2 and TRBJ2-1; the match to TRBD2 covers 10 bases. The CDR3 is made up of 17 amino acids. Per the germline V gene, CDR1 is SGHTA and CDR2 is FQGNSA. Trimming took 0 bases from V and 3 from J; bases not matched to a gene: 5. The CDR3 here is CASSLAISGRVYNEQFF. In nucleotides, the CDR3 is TGTGCCAGCAGCTTAGCCATAAGCGGGAGGGTCTACAATGAGCAGTTCTTC.

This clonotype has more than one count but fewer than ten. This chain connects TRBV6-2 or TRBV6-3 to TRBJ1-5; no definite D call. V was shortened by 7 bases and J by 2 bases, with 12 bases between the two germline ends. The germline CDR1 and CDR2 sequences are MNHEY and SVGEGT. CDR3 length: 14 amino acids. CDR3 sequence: CASTGVGGNQPQHF. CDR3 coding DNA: TGTGCCAGCACTGGGGTCGGCGGCAATCAGCCCCAGCATTTT.

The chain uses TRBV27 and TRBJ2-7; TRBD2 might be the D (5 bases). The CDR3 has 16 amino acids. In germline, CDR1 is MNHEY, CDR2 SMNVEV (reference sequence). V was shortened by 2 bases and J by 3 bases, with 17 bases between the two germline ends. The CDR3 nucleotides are TGTGCCAGCAGTTTAGACTCTGCGGAGGCCCTCTACGAGCAGTACTTC. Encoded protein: CASSLDSAEALYEQYF.

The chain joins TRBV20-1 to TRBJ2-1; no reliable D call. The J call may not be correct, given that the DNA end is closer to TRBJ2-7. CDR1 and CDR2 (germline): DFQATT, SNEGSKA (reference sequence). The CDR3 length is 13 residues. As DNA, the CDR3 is TGCAGTGCCTTCAGGAACGACCCCAATGAGCAGTACTTC. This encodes CSAFRNDPNEQYF.

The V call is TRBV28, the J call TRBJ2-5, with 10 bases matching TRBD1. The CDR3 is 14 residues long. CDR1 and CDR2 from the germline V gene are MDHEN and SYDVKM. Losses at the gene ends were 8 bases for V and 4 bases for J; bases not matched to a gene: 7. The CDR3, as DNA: TGTGCCAGCGGGGAGACAGGGGGCAGAGAGACCCAGTACTTC. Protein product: CASGETGGRETQYF.

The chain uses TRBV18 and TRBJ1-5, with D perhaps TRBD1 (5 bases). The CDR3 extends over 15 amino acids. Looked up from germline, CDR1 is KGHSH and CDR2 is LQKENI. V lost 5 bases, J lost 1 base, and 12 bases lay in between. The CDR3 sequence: CASSERQTSNQPQHF. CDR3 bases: TGTGCCAGCTCAGAGCGACAGACAAGCAATCAGCCCCAGCATTTT.

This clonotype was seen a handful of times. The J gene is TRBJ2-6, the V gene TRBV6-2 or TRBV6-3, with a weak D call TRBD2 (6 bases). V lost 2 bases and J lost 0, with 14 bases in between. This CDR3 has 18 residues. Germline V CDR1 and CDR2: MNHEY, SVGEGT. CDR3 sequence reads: CASSYSFTGVSGANVLTF. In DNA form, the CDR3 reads TGTGCCAGCAGTTACAGTTTTACGGGAGTCTCTGGGGCCAACGTCCTGACTTTC.

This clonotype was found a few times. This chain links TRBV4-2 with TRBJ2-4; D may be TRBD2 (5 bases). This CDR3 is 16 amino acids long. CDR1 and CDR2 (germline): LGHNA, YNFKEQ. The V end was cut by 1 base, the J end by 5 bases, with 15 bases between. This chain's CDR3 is CASSQVEDGPQNIQYF. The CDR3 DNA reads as TGTGCCAGCAGCCAAGTGGAGGACGGACCTCAAAACATTCAGTACTTC.

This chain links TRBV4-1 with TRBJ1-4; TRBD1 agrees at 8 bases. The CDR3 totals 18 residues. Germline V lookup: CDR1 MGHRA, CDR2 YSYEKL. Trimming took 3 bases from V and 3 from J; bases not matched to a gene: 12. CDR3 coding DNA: TGCGCCAGCAGCCAGAGACTGGCAGGGGGCGCTTCTAATGAAAAACTGTTTTTT. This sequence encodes CASSQRLAGGASNEKLFF.

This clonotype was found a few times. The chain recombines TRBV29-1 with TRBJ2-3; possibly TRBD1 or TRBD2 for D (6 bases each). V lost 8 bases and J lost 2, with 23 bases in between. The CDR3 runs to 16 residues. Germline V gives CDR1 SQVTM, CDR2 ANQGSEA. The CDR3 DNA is TGCAGCTCCAGGGGAGGAAGGGCGGGAAACACAGATACGCAGTATTTT. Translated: CSSRGGRAGNTDTQYF.

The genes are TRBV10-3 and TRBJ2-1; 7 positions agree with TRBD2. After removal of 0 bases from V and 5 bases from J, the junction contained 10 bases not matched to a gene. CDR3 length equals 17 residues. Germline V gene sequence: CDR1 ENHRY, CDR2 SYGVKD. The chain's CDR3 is CAISESASGIYDNEQFF. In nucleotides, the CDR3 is TGTGCCATCAGTGAGTCGGCTAGCGGCATTTACGACAATGAGCAGTTCTTC.

In nucleotides, the CDR3 is TGTGCCACCAGCAGAGATCCTCGGGTATCTGGGGCCAACGTCCTGACTTTC. Amino acid sequence: CATSRDPRVSGANVLTF. V gene TRBV15 combines with J gene TRBJ2-6; D gene uncertain. V was trimmed by 0 bases and J by 1 base, leaving 10 bases between them. There are 17 residues in the CDR3. Germline CDR1 reads LNHNV; CDR2 reads YYDKDF (reference sequence).

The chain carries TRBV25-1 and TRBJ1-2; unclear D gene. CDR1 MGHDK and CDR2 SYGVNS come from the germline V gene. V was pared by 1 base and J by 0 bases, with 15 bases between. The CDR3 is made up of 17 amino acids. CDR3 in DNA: TGTGCCAGCAGTGAATCCCTCCCGGCGAAAGCTAACTATGGCTACACCTTC. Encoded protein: CASSESLPAKANYGYTF.

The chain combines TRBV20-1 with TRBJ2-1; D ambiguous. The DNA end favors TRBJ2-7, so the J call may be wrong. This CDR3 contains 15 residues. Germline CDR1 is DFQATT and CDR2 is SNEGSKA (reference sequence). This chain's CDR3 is CSAPPSAWQNNEQYF. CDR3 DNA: TGCAGTGCTCCTCCCTCCGCCTGGCAAAACAATGAGCAGTACTTC.

CDR3 in amino acids: CASSLTGQSALGYGYTF. The CDR3 DNA follows: TGCGCCAGCAGCCTGACAGGACAGTCCGCTTTGGGCTATGGCTACACCTTC. This rearrangement joins TRBV5-1 to TRBJ1-2, with a tentative D call TRBD1 (6 bases). V gave up 4 bases and J gave up 4 bases, with 23 bases separating them. The CDR3 runs 17 residues. The germline V gene encodes CDR1 SGHRS and CDR2 YFSETQ.

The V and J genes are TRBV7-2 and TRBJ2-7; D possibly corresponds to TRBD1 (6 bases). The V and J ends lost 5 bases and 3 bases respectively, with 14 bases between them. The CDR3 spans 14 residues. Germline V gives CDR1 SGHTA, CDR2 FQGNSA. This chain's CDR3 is CASSPRQAGYEQYF. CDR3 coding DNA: TGTGCCAGCAGCCCCCGACAGGCCGGCTACGAGCAGTACTTC.

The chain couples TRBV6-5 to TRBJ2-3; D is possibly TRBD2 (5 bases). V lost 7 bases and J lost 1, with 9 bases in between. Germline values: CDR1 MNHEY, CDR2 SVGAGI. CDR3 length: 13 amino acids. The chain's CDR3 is CASMRAGTDTQYF. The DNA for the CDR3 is TGTGCCAGCATGAGGGCCGGCACAGATACGCAGTATTTT.

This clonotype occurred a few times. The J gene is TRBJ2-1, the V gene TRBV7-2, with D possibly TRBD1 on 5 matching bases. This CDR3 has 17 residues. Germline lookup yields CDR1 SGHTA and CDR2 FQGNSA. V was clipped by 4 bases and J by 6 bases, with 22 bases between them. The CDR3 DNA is TGTGCCAGCAGCTCAATAGCAGGGCAGGGATTCTTCAATGAGCAGTTCTTC. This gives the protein CASSSIAGQGFFNEQFF.

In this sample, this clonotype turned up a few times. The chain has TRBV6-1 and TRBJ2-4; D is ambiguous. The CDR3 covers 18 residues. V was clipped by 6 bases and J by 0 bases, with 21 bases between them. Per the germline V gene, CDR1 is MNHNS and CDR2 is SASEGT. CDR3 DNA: TGTGCCAGCAGCCCGTTTGGGCAGCCAGCTCTAGCCAAAAACATTCAGTACTTC. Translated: CASSPFGQPALAKNIQYF.

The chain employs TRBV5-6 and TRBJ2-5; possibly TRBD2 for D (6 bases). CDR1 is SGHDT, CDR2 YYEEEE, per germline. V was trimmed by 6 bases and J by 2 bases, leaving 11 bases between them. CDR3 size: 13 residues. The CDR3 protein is CASNEGTQETQYF. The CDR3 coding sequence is TGTGCCAGCAACGAAGGGACTCAAGAGACCCAGTACTTC.

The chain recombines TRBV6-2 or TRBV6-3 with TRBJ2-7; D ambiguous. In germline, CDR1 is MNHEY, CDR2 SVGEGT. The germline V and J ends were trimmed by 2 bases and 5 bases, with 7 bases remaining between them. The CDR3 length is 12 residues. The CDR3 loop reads CASSYVVHEQYF. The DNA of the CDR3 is TGTGCCAGCAGTTACGTCGTCCACGAGCAGTACTTC.

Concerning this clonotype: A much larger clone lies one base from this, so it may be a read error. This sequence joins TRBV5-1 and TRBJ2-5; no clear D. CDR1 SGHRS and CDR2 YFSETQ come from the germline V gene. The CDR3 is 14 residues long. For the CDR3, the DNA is TGCGCCAGCAGATCGGCGCCCGTGCAAGTGACCCAGTACTTC. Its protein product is CASRSAPVQVTQYF.

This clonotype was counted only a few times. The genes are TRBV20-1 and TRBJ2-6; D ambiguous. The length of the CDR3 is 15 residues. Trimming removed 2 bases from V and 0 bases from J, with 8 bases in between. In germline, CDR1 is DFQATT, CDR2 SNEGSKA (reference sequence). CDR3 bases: TGCAGTGCTAGATCCGCAAGCTCTGGGGCCAACGTCCTGACTTTC. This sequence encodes CSARSASSGANVLTF.

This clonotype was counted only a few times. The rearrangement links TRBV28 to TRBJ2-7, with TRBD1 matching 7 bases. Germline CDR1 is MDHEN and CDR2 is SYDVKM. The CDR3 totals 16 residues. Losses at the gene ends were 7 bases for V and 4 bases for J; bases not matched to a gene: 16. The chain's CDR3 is CASTTRNEGQLYEQYF. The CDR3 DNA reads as TGTGCCAGCACCACACGGAACGAGGGACAGTTATACGAGCAGTACTTC.

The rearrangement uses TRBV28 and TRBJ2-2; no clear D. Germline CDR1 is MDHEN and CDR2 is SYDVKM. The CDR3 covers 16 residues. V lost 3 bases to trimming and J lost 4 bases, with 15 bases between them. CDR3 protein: CASSLGRRTATGELFF. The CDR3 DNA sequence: TGTGCCAGCAGTTTGGGCAGAAGAACAGCCACCGGGGAGCTGTTTTTT.